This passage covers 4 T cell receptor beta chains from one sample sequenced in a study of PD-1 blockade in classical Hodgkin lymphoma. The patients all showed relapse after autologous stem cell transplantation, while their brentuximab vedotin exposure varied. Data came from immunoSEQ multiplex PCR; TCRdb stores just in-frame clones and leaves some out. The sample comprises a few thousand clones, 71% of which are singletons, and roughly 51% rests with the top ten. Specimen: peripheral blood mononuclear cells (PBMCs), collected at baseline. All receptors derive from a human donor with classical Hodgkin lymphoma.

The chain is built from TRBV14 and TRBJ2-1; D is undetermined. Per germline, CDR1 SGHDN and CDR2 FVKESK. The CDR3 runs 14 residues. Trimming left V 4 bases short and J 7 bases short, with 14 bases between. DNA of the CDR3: TGTGCCAGCAGCCCTGGCCCCAAATGGAATGAGCAGTTCTTC. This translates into CASSPGPKWNEQFF. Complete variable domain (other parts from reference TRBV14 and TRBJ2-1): EAGVTQFPSHSVIEKGQTVTLRCDPISGHDNLYWYRRVMGKEIKFLLHFVKESKQDESGMPNNRFLAERTGGTYSTLKVQPAELEDSGVYFCASSPGPKWNEQFFGPGTRLTVL.

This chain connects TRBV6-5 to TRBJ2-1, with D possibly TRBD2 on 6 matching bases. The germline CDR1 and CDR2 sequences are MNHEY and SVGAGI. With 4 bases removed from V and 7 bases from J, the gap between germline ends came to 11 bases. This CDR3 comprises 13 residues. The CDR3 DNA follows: TGTGCCAGCAGTTTGGGACTTTCAAATGAGCAGTTCTTC. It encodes CASSLGLSNEQFF.

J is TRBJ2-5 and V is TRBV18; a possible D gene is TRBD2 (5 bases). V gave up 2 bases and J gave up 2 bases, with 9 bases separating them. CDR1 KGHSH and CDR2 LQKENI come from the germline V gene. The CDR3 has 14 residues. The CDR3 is CASSPGLEQETQYF. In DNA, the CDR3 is TGTGCCAGCTCACCAGGACTGGAGCAAGAGACCCAGTACTTC.

CDR3 nucleotides: TGTGCCAGCTCGTACCGGGACAGTGAAGCTTTCTTT. Its translation is CASSYRDSEAFF. The J gene is TRBJ1-1, the V gene TRBV18; TRBD1 matches 7 bases. The J segment lost 7 bases and the V segment lost 6 bases, leaving 5 bases of the junction unmatched. The CDR3 has 12 residues. The germline CDR1 and CDR2 sequences are KGHSH and LQKENI.